The next 16 T cell receptor beta chains were all read from a single sample in a study of blood T cell repertoires in COVID-19. Repertoires were generated with immunoSEQ multiplex PCR, while TCRdb's copy carries only in-frame clones and drops some. The data hold around 150,000 clones, with roughly 89% observed a single time. Sample: peripheral blood. Source of these receptors: a middle-aged woman with acute or convalescent COVID-19.

The chain couples TRBV3-1 (or the pseudogene TRBV3-2) to TRBJ2-3; 8 bases line up with TRBD2. The CDR3 sequence is 18 residues long. Germline V gene sequence: CDR1 LGHDT, CDR2 YNNKEL (reference sequence). Unmatched junction bases numbered 8, after V lost 0 bases and J lost 0 bases. DNA for the CDR3: TGTGCCAGCAGCCAAGATTCTATTAGCGGGACTAGCACAGATACGCAGTATTTT. This sequence encodes CASSQDSISGTSTDTQYF.

The rearrangement links TRBV7-3 to TRBJ1-5; 9 bases align to TRBD1. V lost 2 bases, J lost 1 base, and 6 bases stayed unmatched. Germline values: CDR1 SGHTA, CDR2 FQGTGA. The CDR3 sequence is 17 residues long. CDR3 sequence reads: CASSLSGTGSSNQPQHF. The DNA of the CDR3 is TGTGCCAGCAGCTTATCTGGGACAGGGAGCAGCAATCAGCCCCAGCATTTT.

This clone was observed a single time. The chain uses TRBV19 and TRBJ1-1, with 7 bases lining up with TRBD1. This CDR3 comprises 14 residues. The V gene's germline CDR1 is LNHDA and CDR2 SQIVND (reference sequence). After removal of 5 bases from V and 8 bases from J, the junction contained 11 bases not matched to a gene. CDR3 nucleotide sequence: TGTGCCAGTAGTGTACGGGACAGCATTAGGGAAGCTTTCTTT. Translated, it gives CASSVRDSIREAFF.

The J gene is TRBJ1-4, the V gene TRBV2, with 7 bases that match TRBD1. This CDR3 comprises 14 residues. Germline V lookup: CDR1 SNHLY, CDR2 FYNNEI. J lost 7 bases, V lost 4 bases, and 6 bases had no gene match. As DNA, the CDR3 is TGTGCCAGCAGTGTCGACAGGGTTCGTGAAAAACTGTTTTTT. It codes for CASSVDRVREKLFF.

As DNA, the CDR3 is TGTGCCAGCAGCCCGGGGTGGGCCGGGGAGCTGTTTTTT. As protein: CASSPGWAGELFF. The chain is built from TRBV6-6 and TRBJ2-2, with TRBD2 as a possible D gene (5 bases). CDR3 size: 13 residues. Trimming stripped 6 bases from V and 6 bases from J, with 11 bases between. The V gene's germline CDR1 is MNHNY and CDR2 SVGAGI (reference sequence).

The genes are TRBV27 and TRBJ2-2; 8 bases line up with TRBD1. V shed 6 bases and J 4 bases; nucleotides not matched to a gene: 7. CDR1 and CDR2 (germline): MNHEY, SMNVEV (reference sequence). This CDR3 region has 15 residues. This CDR3 reads CASSPRQGTTGELFF. The CDR3 region has the DNA TGTGCCAGCAGCCCGAGACAGGGGACCACCGGGGAGCTGTTTTTT.

The chain joins TRBV9 to TRBJ2-3; D not resolved. The CDR3 is 14 residues long. Trimming stripped 3 bases from V and 3 bases from J, with 11 bases between. Germline values: CDR1 SGDLS, CDR2 YYNGEE. In nucleotides, the CDR3 is TGTGCCAGCAGCGCCTTTCCTAAAACAGATACGCAGTATTTT. It codes for CASSAFPKTDTQYF.

In regard to this clone: An end of the junction differs from the germline gene, which may be a read error. This chain joins TRBV5-1 and TRBJ1-6; the D is unclear. Germline CDR1 and CDR2: SGHRS and YFSETQ. The CDR3 loop spans 15 amino acids. This CDR3 reads CASSLDASSNSPLHF. CDR3 sequence (DNA): TGCGCCAGCAGCTTGGACGCGTCCTCTAATTCACCCCTCCACTTT. Together with reference TRBV5-1 and TRBJ1-6, the CDR3 gives the full variable domain: KAGVTQTPRYLIKTRGQQVTLSCSPISGHRSVSWYQQTPGQGLQFLFEYFSETQRNKGNFPGRFSGRQFSNSRSEMNVSTLELGDSALYLCASSLDASSNSPLHFGNGTRLTVT.

The V call is TRBV5-1, the J call TRBJ2-1, with 9 nucleotides matching TRBD2. The CDR3 is made up of 14 amino acids. V lost 4 bases to trimming and J lost 10 bases; unmatched junction nucleotides: 9. Germline-derived CDR1 and CDR2 are SGHRS and YFSETQ. CDR3 residues: CASSPGTSKLEQFF. The DNA of the CDR3 is TGCGCCAGCAGCCCCGGGACTAGCAAATTGGAGCAGTTCTTC.

The V and J genes are TRBV6-2 or TRBV6-3 and TRBJ1-5; D is ambiguous. V gave up 0 bases and J gave up 2 bases, with 11 bases separating them. CDR1 is MNHEY, CDR2 SVGEGT, per germline. The CDR3 has 16 amino acids. CDR3 region: CASSYSNRVGNQPQHF. CDR3 nucleotides: TGTGCCAGCAGTTACTCGAATCGGGTGGGCAATCAGCCCCAGCATTTT.

The chain combines TRBV6-6 with TRBJ2-3; 10 bases agree with TRBD2. The CDR3 loop spans 19 amino acids. CDR1 MNHNY and CDR2 SVGAGI come from the germline V gene (reference sequence). With V trimmed by 5 bases and J by 0 bases, 14 bases remained unmatched. The DNA of the CDR3 is TGTGCCAGCAGTCACCTAGGAAGGACTAGCGGTTTTAGCACAGATACGCAGTATTTT. Protein: CASSHLGRTSGFSTDTQYF.

The chain links TRBV5-3 to TRBJ1-2; D is perhaps TRBD1 (6 bases). TRBV5-3 is marked as an open reading frame, function uncertain. CDR3 length equals 13 residues. Trimming left V 4 bases short and J 4 bases short, with 11 bases between. The CDR3 DNA is TGTGCCAGAAGCCTAGGACAGCCCTATGGCTACACCTTC. Protein product: CARSLGQPYGYTF.

This chain connects TRBV6-9 to TRBJ1-2, with 8 bases fitting TRBD1. Germline trimming cut 7 bases from V and 4 bases from J; bases unmatched to any gene: 8. Germline CDR1 MNHGY, CDR2 SVAAGI. This CDR3 contains 14 residues. The CDR3 DNA is TGTGCCAGCACCGGACAGGGTGGAGTCTATGGCTACACCTTC. The encoded protein is CASTGQGGVYGYTF.

This chain connects TRBV6-2 or TRBV6-3 to TRBJ1-5, with a weak D call TRBD1 (6 bases). Germline V gene sequence: CDR1 MNHEY, CDR2 SVGEGT. The length of the CDR3 is 14 residues. V was clipped by 3 bases and J by 3 bases, with 9 bases between them. The CDR3 sequence: CASSYGQSNQPQHF. CDR3 sequence (DNA): TGTGCCAGCAGTTATGGACAGTCCAATCAGCCCCAGCATTTT.

The V gene is TRBV28, the J gene TRBJ2-3; TRBD1 agrees at 8 bases. V was pared by 10 bases and J by 1 base, with 7 bases of the junction left unmatched. The germline gives CDR1 MDHEN, CDR2 SYDVKM. This CDR3 has 14 residues. CDR3 residues: CAIQTGVGTDTQYF. Here the CDR3 DNA reads TGTGCCATCCAGACAGGGGTTGGCACAGATACGCAGTATTTT.

The chain carries TRBV7-8 and TRBJ1-2, with 8 bases fitting TRBD1. V dropped 5 bases and J dropped 2; count of bases not matched to a gene: 4. Germline assignment: CDR1 SGHVS and CDR2 FQNEAQ. This CDR3 region has 14 residues. CDR3 sequence reads: CASSPRTGNYGYTF. CDR3 nucleotides: TGTGCCAGCAGCCCCCGGACAGGGAACTATGGCTACACCTTC.